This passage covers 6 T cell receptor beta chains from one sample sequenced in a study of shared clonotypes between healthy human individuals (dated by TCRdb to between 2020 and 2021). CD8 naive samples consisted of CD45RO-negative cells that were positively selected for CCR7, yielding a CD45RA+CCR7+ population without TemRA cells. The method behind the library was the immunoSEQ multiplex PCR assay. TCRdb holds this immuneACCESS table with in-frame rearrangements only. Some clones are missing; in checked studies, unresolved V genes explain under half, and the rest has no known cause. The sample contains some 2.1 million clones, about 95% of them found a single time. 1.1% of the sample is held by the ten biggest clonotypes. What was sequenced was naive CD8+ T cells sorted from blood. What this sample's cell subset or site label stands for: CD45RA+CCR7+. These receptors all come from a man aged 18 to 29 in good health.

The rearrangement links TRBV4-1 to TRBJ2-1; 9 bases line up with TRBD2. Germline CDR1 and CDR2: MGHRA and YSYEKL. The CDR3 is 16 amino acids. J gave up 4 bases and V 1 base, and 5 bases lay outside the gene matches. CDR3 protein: CASSQAGLARYNEQFF. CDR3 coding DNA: TGCGCCAGCAGCCAAGCGGGACTAGCAAGGTACAATGAGCAGTTCTTC.

The chain's CDR3 is CAISDQAVVGMNTEAFF. In DNA form, the CDR3 reads TGTGCCATCAGTGACCAGGCGGTCGTGGGCATGAACACTGAAGCTTTCTTT. The V gene is TRBV10-3, the J gene TRBJ1-1; D gene ambiguous. This CDR3 contains 17 residues. The ends were cut back, 3 bases at V and 0 bases at J, with 17 bases in the middle. The germline V gene has CDR1 ENHRY and CDR2 SYGVKD.

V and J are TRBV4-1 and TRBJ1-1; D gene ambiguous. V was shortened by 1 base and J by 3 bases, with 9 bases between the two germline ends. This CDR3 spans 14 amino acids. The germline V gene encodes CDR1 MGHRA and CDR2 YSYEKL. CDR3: CASSQGSRHTEAFF. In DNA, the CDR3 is TGCGCCAGCAGCCAAGGGAGCAGACACACTGAAGCTTTCTTT.

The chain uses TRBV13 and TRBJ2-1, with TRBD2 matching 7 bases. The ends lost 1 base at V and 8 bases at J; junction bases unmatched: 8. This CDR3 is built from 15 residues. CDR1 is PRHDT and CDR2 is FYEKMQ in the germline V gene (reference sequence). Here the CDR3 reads CASSLVGTNSDEQFF. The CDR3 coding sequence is TGTGCCAGCAGCTTAGTGGGGACTAATAGTGATGAGCAGTTCTTC.

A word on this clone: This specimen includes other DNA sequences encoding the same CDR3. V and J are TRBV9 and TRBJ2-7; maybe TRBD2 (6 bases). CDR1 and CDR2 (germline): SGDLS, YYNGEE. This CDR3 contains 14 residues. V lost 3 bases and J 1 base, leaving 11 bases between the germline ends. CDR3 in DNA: TGTGCCAGCAGCGCCGCAGGGACTTCCTACGAGCAGTACTTC. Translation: CASSAAGTSYEQYF.

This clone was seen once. The CDR3 DNA sequence: TGTGCAAGTCGAAGGAACACTGAAGCTTTCTTT. Translation: CASRRNTEAFF. This chain uses TRBV12-2 with TRBJ1-1. TRBV12-2 is given as a pseudogene. This CDR3 is built from 11 residues.